Listed here are 9 T cell receptor beta chains from one sample, sequenced in a study of beta chain features in type 1 diabetes. The whole isolated RNA underwent reverse transcription, so sequencing captured expressed TCRB transcripts. Method: immunoSEQ multiplex PCR; TCRdb's copy keeps in-frame clones and lacks some. The sample lists under 300,000 clones; approximately 16% were seen once. General observations from the study: Shortening of TCRB CDR3s, moderate but significant, appeared in all four CD4+ subsets of Type 1 diabetes patients.

Their specific antigens are unknown. The sequenced material came from naive CD4+ T cells from blood. These receptors were obtained from a man aged 30 to 39 with type 1 diabetes.

This clone was detected a few times. This chain links TRBV19 with TRBJ2-4; 12 bases fit TRBD2. In germline, CDR1 is LNHDA, CDR2 SQIVND (reference sequence). The CDR3 loop spans 17 amino acids. With V trimmed by 2 bases and J by 7 bases, 9 bases remained unmatched. The CDR3 here is CASSIRLAGAGPNIQYF. CDR3 DNA sequence: TGTGCCAGTAGTATACGACTAGCGGGAGCGGGTCCGAACATTCAGTACTTC. Based on the CDR3 plus reference TRBV19 and TRBJ2-4, the full variable domain is DGGITQSPKYLFRKEGQNVTLSCEQNLNHDAMYWYRQDPGQGLRLIYYSQIVNDFQKGDIAEGYSVSREKKESFPLTVTSAQKNPTAFYLCASSIRLAGAGPNIQYFGAGTRLSVL.

This sequence joins TRBV7-9 and TRBJ2-3; D is unclear. Per germline, CDR1 SEHNR and CDR2 FQNEAQ (reference sequence). V was shortened by 1 base and J by 11 bases, with 10 bases between the two germline ends. The CDR3 consists of 12 residues. CDR3 loop: CASSLGSPKQYF. DNA of the CDR3: TGTGCCAGCAGCTTAGGGAGCCCCAAGCAGTATTTT.

J is TRBJ2-7 and V is TRBV7-9; 10 nucleotides line up with TRBD1. Germline CDR1 is SEHNR and CDR2 is FQNEAQ (reference sequence). J was trimmed by 1 base and V by 5 bases; bases with no gene match: 5. The CDR3 totals 15 residues. This CDR3 reads CASSPGQGVSYEQYF. The CDR3 bases are TGTGCCAGCAGCCCCGGACAGGGGGTATCCTACGAGCAGTACTTC.

The chain is built from TRBV5-1 and TRBJ2-3; the D gene is possibly TRBD2 (6 bases). Germline CDR1 and CDR2: SGHRS and YFSETQ. The CDR3 extends over 15 amino acids. Trimming removed 2 bases from V and 6 bases from J, with 16 bases in between. CDR3 nucleotides: TGCGCCAGCAGCTTTGTTGCGGGGATCGCGGATACGCAGTATTTT. It yields the protein CASSFVAGIADTQYF. The full variable domain, rest sourced from reference TRBV5-1 and TRBJ2-3, is KAGVTQTPRYLIKTRGQQVTLSCSPISGHRSVSWYQQTPGQGLQFLFEYFSETQRNKGNFPGRFSGRQFSNSRSEMNVSTLELGDSALYLCASSFVAGIADTQYFGPGTRLTVL.

Notes on this clone: Distinct nucleotide sequences in the sample also encode this CDR3. This chain uses TRBV4-2 with TRBJ2-1; TRBD2 agrees at 9 bases. J gave up 10 bases and V 0 bases, and 13 bases lay outside the gene matches. The CDR3 runs 17 residues. Germline CDR1 and CDR2: LGHNA and YNFKEQ. CDR3 protein: CASSQDLGSGSIGEQFF. CDR3 DNA: TGTGCCAGCAGCCAAGATCTTGGTAGCGGGAGCATAGGGGAGCAGTTCTTC.

This clone was observed a few times. This chain uses TRBV7-9 with TRBJ1-2; D may be TRBD1 (5 bases). Germline CDR1 reads SEHNR; CDR2 reads FQNEAQ (reference sequence). The V end was cut by 5 bases, the J end by 8 bases, with 18 bases between. This CDR3 has 14 amino acids. CDR3 sequence (DNA): TGTGCCAGCAGCATCAATCGGGACGTGCAAGGCTACACCTTC. Residues: CASSINRDVQGYTF.

The chain joins TRBV28 to TRBJ2-5, with 8 bases that match TRBD2. After removal of 5 bases from V and 4 bases from J, the junction contained 9 bases not matched to a gene. The CDR3 extends over 15 amino acids. The germline V gene has CDR1 MDHEN and CDR2 SYDVKM. CDR3: CASSPMGLGRETQYF. In DNA, the CDR3 is TGTGCCAGCAGTCCAATGGGACTAGGAAGAGAGACCCAGTACTTC.

In its sample, this clone was seen a few times. The chain combines TRBV25-1 with TRBJ1-2, with TRBD1 matching over 10 bases. CDR1 and CDR2 from the germline V gene are MGHDK and SYGVNS. This CDR3 region has 14 residues. J was trimmed by 7 bases and V by 5 bases; bases with no gene match: 7. The CDR3 here is CASSSGTGASGYTF. The CDR3 nucleotides are TGTGCCAGCAGTTCCGGGACAGGGGCGAGTGGCTACACCTTC.

The V gene is TRBV29-1, the J gene TRBJ2-2, with D unclear. Deletions cut 6 bases from V and 5 bases from J, with 13 bases between. CDR1 and CDR2 from the germline V gene are SQVTM and ANQGSEA. The CDR3 covers 13 residues. CDR3 sequence reads: CSVDIQTTGELFF. In DNA, the CDR3 is TGCAGCGTAGACATACAGACTACCGGGGAGCTGTTTTTT.